Listed below are T cell receptor beta chains from one sample, sequenced in a study of cytomegalovirus exposure and HLA in healthy donors. TCRdb's copy holds only in-frame clones and misses some; the assay was immunoSEQ multiplex PCR. The sample comprises 150,000 to 200,000 clones, approximately 62% of which are singletons, and approximately 1.3% rests with the top ten. Sequencing input: PBMCs. Receptor source: a man aged 45-65 years in good health and CMV-seronegative. The CDR3 runs from the conserved cysteine through the conserved F or W. The D gene is left open where the match is weak. Size values are once, few and many counts, or a class for expanded clones, and some rows have none.

j_call: TRBJ2-5
d_call: .
cdr3_length: 15
clone_size: .
v_call: TRBV5-1
cdr3_nt: TGCGCCAGCAGCTTGGCCGGGCCCACTAAGGGGTCCCAGTACTTC
cdr3_aa: CASSLAGPTKGSQYF

j_call: TRBJ2-1
d_call: TRBD2
cdr3_length: 14
clone_size: .
v_call: TRBV19
cdr3_nt: TGTGCCAGCCGGACTAGCGGGGCTAGGAATGAGCAGTTCTTC
cdr3_aa: CASRTSGARNEQFF

j_call: TRBJ2-2
d_call: TRBD1
cdr3_length: 18
clone_size: .
v_call: TRBV11-3
cdr3_nt: TGTGCCAGCAGCTTAAAGGCCGGGACAGGGGCCCGCACCGGGGAGCTGTTTTTT
cdr3_aa: CASSLKAGTGARTGELFF

j_call: TRBJ1-5
d_call: .
cdr3_length: 14
clone_size: once
v_call: TRBV4-3
cdr3_nt: TGCGCCAGCAGCCTCACGGGCGGGAATCAGCCCCAGCATTTT
cdr3_aa: CASSLTGGNQPQHF

j_call: TRBJ1-4
d_call: TRBD1
cdr3_length: 14
clone_size: .
v_call: TRBV5-4
cdr3_nt: TGTGCCAGCAGCCGGGACAGGGTGAAAGAAAAACTGTTTTTT
cdr3_aa: CASSRDRVKEKLFF

j_call: TRBJ2-7
d_call: .
cdr3_length: 13
clone_size: few
v_call: TRBV28
cdr3_nt: TGTGCCAGCAGTTACACTAGTTACTACGAGCAGTACTTC
cdr3_aa: CASSYTSYYEQYF

j_call: TRBJ1-2
d_call: .
cdr3_length: 15
clone_size: few
v_call: TRBV19
cdr3_nt: TGTGCCAGTAGTATAGAATGGACAGCAAACTATGGCTACACCTTC
cdr3_aa: CASSIEWTANYGYTF

j_call: TRBJ1-5
d_call: .
cdr3_length: 15
clone_size: .
v_call: TRBV4-2
cdr3_nt: TGTGCCAGCAGCCAAGATGGCAGGGGTTACCAGCCCCAGCATTTT
cdr3_aa: CASSQDGRGYQPQHF

j_call: TRBJ2-1
d_call: .
cdr3_length: 15
clone_size: .
v_call: TRBV5-1
cdr3_nt: TGCGCCAGCAGCTTGGCGGGGGAGGTGGGCAATGAGCAGTTCTTC
cdr3_aa: CASSLAGEVGNEQFF

j_call: TRBJ1-2
d_call: .
cdr3_length: 13
clone_size: .
v_call: TRBV2
cdr3_nt: TGTGCCAGCATTTTATCCACTATCTATGGCTACACCTTC
cdr3_aa: CASILSTIYGYTF

j_call: TRBJ2-3
d_call: TRBD2
cdr3_length: 18
clone_size: .
v_call: TRBV4-1
cdr3_nt: TGCGCCAGCAGCCAATTTGATGGGACTAGGGGTCGCACAGATACGCAGTATTTT
cdr3_aa: CASSQFDGTRGRTDTQYF

j_call: TRBJ1-2
d_call: .
cdr3_length: 13
clone_size: .
v_call: TRBV28
cdr3_nt: TGTGCCAGCAGTTTACAGGTAGACTATGGCTACACCTTC
cdr3_aa: CASSLQVDYGYTF

j_call: TRBJ2-1
d_call: TRBD2
cdr3_length: 16
clone_size: .
v_call: TRBV27
cdr3_nt: TGTGCCAGCAGTCAATTAGCGGGGGGGCCGGACAATGAGCAGTTCTTC
cdr3_aa: CASSQLAGGPDNEQFF

j_call: TRBJ2-2
d_call: .
cdr3_length: 11
clone_size: .
v_call: TRBV20-1
cdr3_nt: TGCAGTGCCCCTAACACCGGGGAGCTGTTTTTT
cdr3_aa: CSAPNTGELFF

j_call: TRBJ1-1
d_call: TRBD1
cdr3_length: 15
clone_size: .
v_call: TRBV30
cdr3_nt: TGTGCCTGGAGTGTCCTCAGGGGGCGCGGCACTGAAGCTTTCTTT
cdr3_aa: CAWSVLRGRGTEAFF

j_call: TRBJ1-2
d_call: .
cdr3_length: 16
clone_size: .
v_call: TRBV2
cdr3_nt: TGTGCCAGCAGTGAAAATGAAATCGAACAGGTCTATGGCTACACCTTC
cdr3_aa: CASSENEIEQVYGYTF

j_call: TRBJ1-2
d_call: TRBD1
cdr3_length: 14
clone_size: .
v_call: TRBV28
cdr3_nt: TGTGCCAGCAGCCGCGGACAGGGTCTCTATGGCTACACCTTC
cdr3_aa: CASSRGQGLYGYTF

j_call: TRBJ2-7
d_call: .
cdr3_length: 11
clone_size: .
v_call: TRBV29-1
cdr3_nt: TGCACCGTCCCCAGGGCTAGGGAGCAGTACTTC
cdr3_aa: CTVPRAREQYF

j_call: TRBJ2-7
d_call: TRBD1
cdr3_length: 16
clone_size: .
v_call: TRBV5-4
cdr3_nt: TGTGCCAGCAGTCCCCGAGACAGGGAGATTGACTACGAGCAGTACTTC
cdr3_aa: CASSPRDREIDYEQYF

j_call: TRBJ1-5
d_call: .
cdr3_length: 12
clone_size: .
v_call: TRBV29-1
cdr3_nt: TGCAGCGCCGGTTATAGCAATCAGCCCCAGCATTTT
cdr3_aa: CSAGYSNQPQHF

j_call: TRBJ2-7
d_call: TRBD2
cdr3_length: 15
clone_size: once
v_call: TRBV7-8
cdr3_nt: TGTGCCAGCAGCTTCCGGACTAGCGGGGGCTACGAGCAGTACTTC
cdr3_aa: CASSFRTSGGYEQYF

j_call: TRBJ1-1
d_call: TRBD1
cdr3_length: 15
clone_size: once
v_call: TRBV5-1
cdr3_nt: TGCGCCAGCAGAAACTCCGGGACAGGGGACACTGAAGCTTTCTTT
cdr3_aa: CASRNSGTGDTEAFF

j_call: TRBJ2-1
d_call: .
cdr3_length: 15
clone_size: .
v_call: TRBV5-1
cdr3_nt: TGCGCCAGCAGGGGGGCCGGGACTACCTACAATGAGCAGTTCTTC
cdr3_aa: CASRGAGTTYNEQFF

j_call: TRBJ1-5
d_call: .
cdr3_length: 15
clone_size: .
v_call: TRBV6-5
cdr3_nt: TGTGCCAGCAGGGCTCAGGGGCTGATCGATCAGCCCCAGCATTTT
cdr3_aa: CASRAQGLIDQPQHF

j_call: TRBJ2-5
d_call: TRBD1
cdr3_length: 16
clone_size: .
v_call: TRBV9
cdr3_nt: TGTGCCAGCAGCGTACAGGGGGCCCAGTACCAAGAGACCCAGTACTTC
cdr3_aa: CASSVQGAQYQETQYF

j_call: TRBJ2-7
d_call: .
cdr3_length: 13
clone_size: .
v_call: TRBV6-1
cdr3_nt: TGTGCCAGCAGTACAGGTCTATCCTACGAGCAGTACTTC
cdr3_aa: CASSTGLSYEQYF

j_call: TRBJ2-7
d_call: TRBD1
cdr3_length: 17
clone_size: .
v_call: TRBV10-2
cdr3_nt: TGCGCCAGCAGTGCGGGGACAGGGGCTATAAGCTCCTACGAGCAGTACTTC
cdr3_aa: CASSAGTGAISSYEQYF

j_call: TRBJ2-7
d_call: TRBD1
cdr3_length: 18
clone_size: .
v_call: TRBV7-3
cdr3_nt: TGTGCCAGCAGCTGGTCCACGGGTACAGGGGGTTTCTCCTACGAGCAGTACTTC
cdr3_aa: CASSWSTGTGGFSYEQYF

j_call: TRBJ2-7
d_call: .
cdr3_length: 15
clone_size: .
v_call: TRBV19
cdr3_nt: TGTGCCAGTAGTAGGGACACGGCCGAAGTCTCCGAGCAGTACTTC
cdr3_aa: CASSRDTAEVSEQYF

j_call: TRBJ1-2
d_call: TRBD1
cdr3_length: 17
clone_size: .
v_call: TRBV4-1
cdr3_nt: TGCGCCAGCAGCCAAGAGGGGTGGGGGCCAGGGGGGTATGGCTACACCTTC
cdr3_aa: CASSQEGWGPGGYGYTF

j_call: TRBJ1-5
d_call: .
cdr3_length: 14
clone_size: .
v_call: TRBV5-1
cdr3_nt: TGCGCCAGCAGCTTGGGGGGCGGTAGTCAGCCCCAGCATTTT
cdr3_aa: CASSLGGGSQPQHF

j_call: TRBJ2-1
d_call: .
cdr3_length: 20
clone_size: .
v_call: TRBV21-1
cdr3_nt: TGTGCCAGCAGCAAAGCGGGACTAGCGGGGGGGCGGAGCTCCTACAATGAGCAGTTCTTC
cdr3_aa: CASSKAGLAGGRSSYNEQFF

j_call: TRBJ2-1
d_call: .
cdr3_length: 17
clone_size: .
v_call: TRBV9
cdr3_nt: TGTGCCAGCAGCGTAGTTCGGGCAGGGGTTTCCTACAATGAGCAGTTCTTC
cdr3_aa: CASSVVRAGVSYNEQFF

j_call: TRBJ1-1
d_call: .
cdr3_length: 14
clone_size: .
v_call: TRBV6-6
cdr3_nt: TGTGCCAGCAGACTTACCAGGGTAGACACTGAAGCTTTCTTT
cdr3_aa: CASRLTRVDTEAFF

j_call: TRBJ2-1
d_call: .
cdr3_length: 16
clone_size: once
v_call: TRBV28
cdr3_nt: TGTGCCAGCAGTTTAGGGGGGAACACCCCCTACAATGAGCAGTTCTTC
cdr3_aa: CASSLGGNTPYNEQFF

j_call: TRBJ1-1
d_call: .
cdr3_length: 12
clone_size: .
v_call: TRBV29-1
cdr3_nt: TGCAGCGTTGCAGGCAGGGGCACTGAAGCTTTCTTT
cdr3_aa: CSVAGRGTEAFF

j_call: TRBJ2-1
d_call: TRBD2
cdr3_length: 17
clone_size: few
v_call: TRBV5-1
cdr3_nt: TGCGCCAGCAGCTTGTCACGGGGGGGCAGCTCCTACAATGAGCAGTTCTTC
cdr3_aa: CASSLSRGGSSYNEQFF

j_call: TRBJ1-3
d_call: .
cdr3_length: 15
clone_size: .
v_call: TRBV5-1
cdr3_nt: TGCGCCAGCAGCTTGGATGGGGGCAGCGGAAACACCATATATTTT
cdr3_aa: CASSLDGGSGNTIYF

j_call: TRBJ2-7
d_call: .
cdr3_length: 14
clone_size: .
v_call: TRBV28
cdr3_nt: TGTGCCAGCAGTTCAGAGGGCAGCTCCTACGAGCAGTACTTC
cdr3_aa: CASSSEGSSYEQYF

j_call: TRBJ1-4
d_call: .
cdr3_length: 15
clone_size: .
v_call: TRBV19
cdr3_nt: TGTGCCAGTGCCCCCGGACATGCAACTAATGAAAAACTGTTTTTT
cdr3_aa: CASAPGHATNEKLFF

j_call: TRBJ2-3
d_call: TRBD2
cdr3_length: 16
clone_size: .
v_call: TRBV9
cdr3_nt: TGTGCCAGCAGTTCCCGACTAGCGGAATCCACAGATACGCAGTATTTT
cdr3_aa: CASSSRLAESTDTQYF

j_call: TRBJ1-3
d_call: TRBD1
cdr3_length: 20
clone_size: .
v_call: TRBV7-6
cdr3_nt: TGTGCCAGCAGCTTAGTCGGGGGAATCGGACAGGGGGCAGGAGGAAACACCATATATTTT
cdr3_aa: CASSLVGGIGQGAGGNTIYF

j_call: TRBJ2-3
d_call: TRBD2
cdr3_length: 17
clone_size: .
v_call: TRBV7-2
cdr3_nt: TGTGCCAGCAGCCCCTCCCATAGCGGGGGGTTCACAGATACGCAGTATTTT
cdr3_aa: CASSPSHSGGFTDTQYF

j_call: TRBJ2-3
d_call: .
cdr3_length: 16
clone_size: few
v_call: TRBV4-3
cdr3_nt: TGCGCCAGCAGCCAAGTTTCCGGGGGAAGCACAGATACGCAGTATTTT
cdr3_aa: CASSQVSGGSTDTQYF

j_call: TRBJ1-2
d_call: .
cdr3_length: 14
clone_size: .
v_call: TRBV29-1
cdr3_nt: TGCAGCGTTGAAGCCCCAGGCTCGAACTATGGCTACACCTTC
cdr3_aa: CSVEAPGSNYGYTF

j_call: TRBJ2-7
d_call: TRBD2
cdr3_length: 14
clone_size: .
v_call: TRBV6-6
cdr3_nt: TGTGCCAGCTGGACTAGCGGGGGGTCCTACGAGCAGTACTTC
cdr3_aa: CASWTSGGSYEQYF

j_call: TRBJ2-2
d_call: .
cdr3_length: 15
clone_size: once
v_call: TRBV5-1
cdr3_nt: TGCGCCAGCAGTTCAGGGGACGTACGGCCCGGGGAGCTGTTTTTT
cdr3_aa: CASSSGDVRPGELFF

j_call: TRBJ2-5
d_call: TRBD1
cdr3_length: 14
clone_size: few
v_call: TRBV5-1
cdr3_nt: TGCGCCAGCAGCGCCGGGACAGGGGCAGAGACCCAGTACTTC
cdr3_aa: CASSAGTGAETQYF